The 4 T cell receptor beta chains presented below share a single source sample, sequenced in a study of Ad26.COV2.S vaccination and SARS-CoV-2 variants. Treatment specified: over 15 received Ad26.COV2.S at low or high dose, single or two shots; roughly five received placebo; per-sample allocation not given. The samples date from day 63 after the first vaccine or placebo injection. Sequencing used immunoSEQ multiplex PCR; TCRdb keeps in-frame clones, though not all of them. The sample consists of about 400,000 clones, around nine tenths of them appearing once. The sample was peripheral blood, taken in a trial of Ad26.COV2.S vaccine versus placebo. Receptor source: a person between 18 and 59 years old who received the Ad26.COV2.S COVID-19 vaccine or a placebo.

This sequence joins TRBV5-1 and TRBJ2-1; perhaps TRBD2 as D (5 bases). Germline loops: CDR1 SGHRS, CDR2 YFSETQ. Trimming took 4 bases from V and 2 from J, leaving 13 bases between them. The CDR3 runs to 15 residues. In nucleotides, the CDR3 is TGCGCCAGCAGCGGGAGCCTGGCTGCCTACAATGAGCAGTTCTTC. Encoded protein: CASSGSLAAYNEQFF.

The rearrangement links TRBV30 to TRBJ1-1; no clear D gene. CDR1 is GTSNPN, CDR2 SVGIG, per germline (reference sequence). The CDR3 consists of 13 residues. Trimming shortened V by 0 bases and J by 0 bases, and 5 bases separated the two germline ends. This chain's CDR3 is CAWSVGLNTEAFF. DNA for the CDR3: TGTGCCTGGAGTGTGGGGTTGAACACTGAAGCTTTCTTT.

This clone was recorded only once. The chain joins TRBV7-3 to TRBJ2-1; possibly TRBD1 for D (6 bases). With 5 bases removed from V and 8 bases from J, the gap between germline ends came to 22 bases. There are 16 residues in the CDR3. Germline CDR1 SGHTA, CDR2 FQGTGA. In nucleotides, the CDR3 is TGTGCCAGCAGCAAATACAGGGCCCAAGGACCTGATGAGCAGTTCTTC. It codes for CASSKYRAQGPDEQFF.

The chain uses TRBV2 and TRBJ1-5; D not resolved. The V end was cut by 5 bases, the J end by 4 bases, with 6 bases between. Looked up from germline, CDR1 is SNHLY and CDR2 is FYNNEI. The CDR3 extends over 12 amino acids. CDR3 DNA sequence: TGTGCCAGCAGTAGGGCAAATCAGCCCCAGCATTTT. Its protein product is CASSRANQPQHF.